A single T cell receptor beta chain is shown here with its context. No antigen is known for it. Germline CDR1 LNHDA, CDR2 SQIVND (reference sequence). With 3 bases removed from V and 4 bases from J, the gap between germline ends came to 12 bases. This CDR3 has 14 amino acids. This sample stems from a study of chemoradiotherapy in HPV16-positive cancers. Across the study: Candidate HPV-specific T-cell clones and common TCR motifs came from functional assays in a couple of HPV16-positive patients. Overall study results and limits: Better recurrence-free survival went with HPV-responsive T-cell expansion in HPV16-positive patients.

Measured with immunoSEQ multiplex PCR; TCRdb has only the in-frame clones, and not every one. The sample carries approximately 3,500 clones, approximately 85% recorded once. Specimen: tumor tissue, collected from a patient who underwent chemoradiotherapy. The sequence derives from a human donor with HPV-associated anogenital cancer. This sequence joins TRBV19 and TRBJ1-1; tentatively, D is TRBD1 (5 bases). The CDR3 DNA is TGTGCCAGTAGTATGAAAGCAGGGAGCACTGAAGCTTTCTTT. It codes for CASSMKAGSTEAFF.